This TCR beta chain was documented in a study of T cell therapy after organ transplantation (dated by TCRdb to the late 2010s). As for the study more broadly: Therapy products were autologous CMV-specific T cells expanded in vitro for roughly 14 days with a peptide pool of 30 HLA class I and II CMV epitopes. Each patient got up to 6 T cell doses, given every 2 weeks, and was then monitored for 25 to 35 weeks after finishing therapy. About 80% of the ten patients were classed as clinical responders and two as nonresponders. Patients received a median of 1.92 x 10^8 CMV-specific T cells across 2 to 6 intravenous infusions. Long-term post-therapy blood samples were collected 20 to 29 weeks after completion of therapy. The study was a follow-up TRBV repertoire analysis of an open-label phase I trial of autologous CMV-specific adoptive T cell therapy in solid-organ transplant recipients. Only about 75% of the 10 patients had long-term post-therapy samples available. What the research found in general, with its limitations: Fold change in CD8 clonality after therapy was inversely correlated with pretherapy clonality, suggesting that less biased repertoires were more receptive to remodeling. The small cohort prevented assessing confounders such as concurrent antirejection and antiviral medications. Reconstitution after therapy appeared to include not only transferred clonotypes but also endogenous clonotypes that had not been detected in the therapy products. The small number of expansions detected in nonresponders may reflect reduced sample coverage resulting from poor CD8+ T cell yield. Marked pretherapy clonal expansions with minimal repertoire change after therapy were observed in nonresponders.

Reading the label with the study, this specimen's time point is: 20-29 weeks after completion of therapy. The patients had received solid-organ transplants and had cytomegalovirus that was drug-resistant/recurrent. Ten to eleven trial participants were selected for repertoire analysis based on availability of post-therapy peripheral blood mononuclear cells. A BD FACSAria III was used to sort viable CD3+CD8+CD4- lymphocytes from PBMCs. Genomic DNA was extracted from sorted cells with the Qiagen DNeasy Kit. Using the immunoSEQ two-step, bias-controlled multiplex PCR assay, TRB CDR3 regions were amplified from genomic DNA. An Illumina NextSeq 500 was used to sequence the CDR3 libraries. The authors' analysis ran thus. The immunoSEQ Analyzer platform was used for the initial alignment and bioinformatics, which included bias normalization against synthetic CDR3 analogs. V, D and J gene annotation followed the IMGT database definitions. For further TRBV analyses, VDJtools version 1.1.10 and the R package tcR version 2.2.1.11 were used with default settings. GLIPH analysis was done using default settings in version 1.0. Significant clonotype frequency changes were tested by 2-sided binomial test with Benjamini-Hochberg correction (alpha = 0.01) in CDR3 sequences with at least 5 reads. Here the immuneACCESS table is served through TCRdb, limited to in-frame sequences with V and J called. Missing clones are a known gap in these copies; in checked studies unresolved V genes cover under half, and the rest lacks a known reason. The V and J calls and clone size come from that table; D and trimming were worked out from the DNA. Counted in this sample were roughly 20,000 clones; 84% of them appeared once. The ten top clones hold about 35% of the sample.

As for this clone: Its target antigen remains unknown. No base qualities exist here, and no much larger clone lies one base off it.

For this chain, trimming is 1 base at the V end and 4 bases at the J end, and the number of junction bases without a gene match is 4. Spanning cysteine to phenylalanine, the CDR3 consists of 14 amino acids. The entry retains the CDR3 DNA only, 42 bases that are in frame from base 1. Via the germline V gene, CDR1 is SGHAT and CDR2 FQNNGV. This specimen was CD8+ T cells from blood, taken after autologous CMV-specific T cell therapy. The receptor was isolated from a human patient who had received a solid organ transplant and had CMV disease. Once a transplant has taken place, some T cells may be donor derived. This chain joins TRBV11-2 to TRBJ2-7, with 7 junctional bases fitting TRBD1. The DNA reads TGTGCCAGCAGCTTAGGACAGGGTTGGTACGAGCAGTACTTC. Its coded protein is CASSLGQGWYEQYF.